This T cell receptor (beta chain) was obtained from a study of cytomegalovirus exposure and HLA in healthy donors. General study findings and limits: When analyzed later, the rates of TCR association showed variation by HLA locus, with DRB1 the most and HLA-C the fewest. Cytomegalovirus status was reportedly diagnosed by the classifier with high sensitivity and specificity. CMV serostatus was the sole immune exposure information available. TRBV6-2, TRBV6-3 and some other V segments were excluded as indistinguishable.

Germline V CDR1 and CDR2: KGHSH, LQKENI. The CDR3 contains 16 residues. Trimming removed 4 bases at V and 0 bases at J, with 15 bases between. This clone showed up just once. What it recognizes is unknown. The PCR had 60 Vbeta and 13 Jbeta primers. Using immunoSEQ multiplex PCR, the repertoire was profiled, and TCRdb retains in-frame clones only, with some absent. The sample shows around 130,000 clones, around four fifths of them seen only once. The rearrangement links TRBV18 to TRBJ1-1; D is possibly TRBD1 (5 bases). This TCR was sampled from a boy aged 5-17 years in good health and CMV-seronegative. The sequencing sample was made of PBMCs. CDR3 residues: CASSLSTGTMNTEAFF. The CDR3 DNA reads TGTGCCAGCTCACTTTCGACCGGGACTATGAACACTGAAGCTTTCTTT.